This TCR beta chain was identified in a study of T cell clones after liver transplantation. Overall study: Samples came from ITN030ST, which attempted immunosuppression withdrawal within 2 years of liver transplantation. Three of the eight recipients were HCV-positive; the rest had non-autoimmune, non-viral transplant indications. Samples came pre-transplant, pre-randomization before withdrawal, and post-randomization after withdrawal ended.

The protocol was immunoSEQ multiplex PCR, while the TCRdb copy is restricted to in-frame clones and leaves out a portion. The table lists some 80,000 clones, under 90% of them singletons. This CDR3 is 15 amino acids long. The germline V gene has CDR1 LGHNA and CDR2 YSLEER. Deletions cut 1 base from V and 2 bases from J, with 12 bases between. This chain links TRBV4-3 with TRBJ2-7; D remains unclear. This clonotype was sampled from a human patient who received a liver transplant. Some of these T cells may belong to the graft donor. The specimen comprised CD4+ T cells from blood, sampled less than 50 months after liver transplant. CDR3 residues: CASSQGSARTYEQYF. The CDR3 DNA is TGCGCCAGCAGCCAAGGATCGGCCAGGACCTACGAGCAGTACTTC.